Listed here are 9 T cell receptor beta chains from one sample, sequenced in a study of blood T cell repertoires in COVID-19. Some clones are missing from TCRdb's copy, which holds only in-frame ones; the method was immunoSEQ multiplex PCR. This table holds about 280,000 clones, 80% to 90% found once. Specimen: peripheral blood. These receptors originate from a woman in her 70s with acute or convalescent COVID-19.

The chain employs TRBV6-1 and TRBJ1-2; 7 bases line up with TRBD1. The CDR3 extends over 16 amino acids. Germline CDR1 and CDR2: MNHNS and SASEGT. The trim removed 4 bases at V and 1 base at J, leaving 9 bases unmatched. The CDR3 reads CASSGGTAGFNYGYTF. As DNA, the CDR3 is TGTGCCAGCAGTGGGGGGACAGCAGGATTTAACTATGGCTACACCTTC.

J is TRBJ1-5 and V is TRBV30; the D gene is possibly TRBD1 (5 bases). Per germline, CDR1 GTSNPN and CDR2 SVGIG (reference sequence). The CDR3 covers 13 residues. CDR3 DNA sequence: TGTGCTGGTAGCGGGGGAAGCAATCAGCCCCAGCATTTT. Amino acids: CAGSGGSNQPQHF.

The V gene is TRBV5-1, the J gene TRBJ2-3; 8 nucleotides match TRBD2. CDR3 length equals 15 residues. The junction had 2 bases not matched to a gene; V was cut back by 0 bases and J by 2 bases. From germline, CDR1 is SGHRS and CDR2 YFSETQ. CDR3 DNA sequence: TGCGCCAGCAGCTTGGCCGGGGGGGTCACAGATACGCAGTATTTT. This gives the protein CASSLAGGVTDTQYF.

The V and J genes are TRBV7-2 and TRBJ1-5; 9 bases agree with TRBD1. Germline CDR1 is SGHTA and CDR2 is FQGNSA. V gave up 5 bases and J gave up 4 bases; unmatched junction bases: 6. The CDR3 covers 15 residues. The CDR3 DNA reads as TGTGCCAGCAGCCCTGGACAGGGGCCGAATCAGCCCCAGCATTTT. Encoded protein: CASSPGQGPNQPQHF.

This sequence joins TRBV2 and TRBJ1-1; tentative D call: TRBD1 (6 bases). Per the germline V gene, CDR1 is SNHLY and CDR2 is FYNNEI. The CDR3 is 12 residues long. Between the trimmed V and J ends, which lost 6 bases and 6 bases, there was a span of 11 bases. In DNA, the CDR3 is TGTGCCAGCAGGGCGACAGGCCCTGAAGCTTTCTTT. Protein product: CASRATGPEAFF.

V usage is TRBV6-5 and J usage is TRBJ1-6; D perhaps matches TRBD1 (5 bases). Between the trimmed V and J ends, which lost 2 bases and 2 bases, there was a span of 7 bases. Germline CDR1 and CDR2: MNHEY and SVGAGI. This CDR3 region has 15 residues. The CDR3 coding sequence is TGTGCCAGCAGTTACGACAGTGCCTATAATTCACCCCTCCACTTT. Protein product: CASSYDSAYNSPLHF.

In DNA form, the CDR3 reads TGTGCCAGTAGTATTCAGGACAGCAATTATCAGCCCCAGCATTTT. As protein: CASSIQDSNYQPQHF. This chain connects TRBV19 to TRBJ1-5; D may be TRBD1 (6 bases). This CDR3 is 15 amino acids long. Trimming shortened V by 3 bases and J by 5 bases, and 14 bases separated the two germline ends. CDR1 LNHDA and CDR2 SQIVND come from the germline V gene (reference sequence). Looking up the rest from reference TRBV19 and TRBJ1-5 gives the full variable domain: DGGITQSPKYLFRKEGQNVTLSCEQNLNHDAMYWYRQDPGQGLRLIYYSQIVNDFQKGDIAEGYSVSREKKESFPLTVTSAQKNPTAFYLCASSIQDSNYQPQHFGDGTRLSIL.

This clone was seen only once. The chain employs TRBV6-5 and TRBJ1-4; a possible D gene is TRBD1 (6 bases). Trimming left V 6 bases short and J 8 bases short, with 13 bases between. There are 13 residues in the CDR3. Looked up from germline, CDR1 is MNHEY and CDR2 is SVGAGI. CDR3 bases: TGTGCCAGCAGCCGGACAGTCTCCGAAAAACTGTTTTTT. Translating it yields CASSRTVSEKLFF.

This chain uses TRBV14 with TRBJ2-1; 11 bases are shared with TRBD1. This CDR3 has 16 amino acids. CDR1 is SGHDN, CDR2 FVKESK, per germline. V dropped 2 bases and J dropped 9; count of bases not matched to a gene: 9. The CDR3 region is CASSQKRGTGGLEQFF. DNA for the CDR3: TGTGCCAGCAGCCAAAAGCGGGGGACAGGGGGGCTTGAGCAGTTCTTC.